A selection of T cell receptor beta chains follows, all from one sample in a study of blood T cell repertoires in COVID-19. This table comes from immunoSEQ multiplex PCR, and its TCRdb copy is limited to in-frame clones, with some not included. The sample records about 280,000 clones, 88% being singletons. The sequenced material came from peripheral blood. Source of these receptors: a woman aged 30 to 39 with COVID-19, enrolled during active disease. Each CDR3 is given with its conserved first and last residue. The D gene is left open where the match is weak. Size values are once, few and many counts, or a class for expanded clones, and some rows have none.

D	J	size	V	DNA	CDR3
TRBD2	TRBJ2-7	-	TRBV7-2	TGTGCCAGCAGCCCGGGGACTAGCGGGATACTCTACGAGCAGTACTTC	CASSPGTSGILYEQYF
TRBD1	TRBJ2-7	-	TRBV5-6	TGTGCCAGCACCCCCACAGGGGGCGTTAGCTCCTACGAGCAGTACTTC	CASTPTGGVSSYEQYF
-	TRBJ2-7	-	TRBV28	TGTGCCAGCAGTTCCCGAGAGCAGCAGTACTTC	CASSSREQQYF
-	TRBJ2-3	-	TRBV9	TGTGCCAGCAGCGTAGGCGGACAAAGCACAGATACGCAGTATTTT	CASSVGGQSTDTQYF
-	TRBJ2-7	-	TRBV6-2/TRBV6-3	TGTGCCAGCAGTTTTACTAGGTACGAGCAGTACTTC	CASSFTRYEQYF
TRBD2	TRBJ2-7	once	TRBV4-3	TGCGCCAGCAGCCAAGATCGGGGCGGGAGCTCCTACGAGCAGTACTTC	CASSQDRGGSSYEQYF
TRBD2	TRBJ2-2	-	TRBV3-1/TRBV3-2	TGTGCCAGCAGCCAAGATAGACTAGCGGAGAACACCGGGGAGCTGTTTTTT	CASSQDRLAENTGELFF
-	TRBJ2-5	-	TRBV7-2	TGTGCCAGCAGCTTAGTTGGAGCCTCCCAAGAGACCCAGTACTTC	CASSLVGASQETQYF
-	TRBJ1-2	once	TRBV28	TGTGCCAGCAGTTTACTCGGAGGGGTTGGCGGCTACACCTTC	CASSLLGGVGGYTF
-	TRBJ2-1	-	TRBV29-1	TGCAGCGCTCAACAGGGTAGGGAGCAGTTCTTC	CSAQQGREQFF
-	TRBJ2-1	-	TRBV7-3	TGTGCCAGCAGCTTAACAGGGAGGAATGAGCAGTTCTTC	CASSLTGRNEQFF
TRBD1	TRBJ2-3	-	TRBV3-1/TRBV3-2	TGTGCCAGCAGTCCGGGACAGCCAGCCACAGATACGCAGTATTTT	CASSPGQPATDTQYF
-	TRBJ1-5	-	TRBV9	TGTGCCAGCAGCGTAGGACTAGGACGCAATCAGCCCCAGCATTTT	CASSVGLGRNQPQHF
-	TRBJ1-5	-	TRBV2	TGTGCCAGCAGGAGACGGGAGAATAGCAATCAGCCCCAGCATTTT	CASRRRENSNQPQHF
-	TRBJ2-3	once	TRBV5-6	TGTGCCAGCAGCTTTGGGGCAGACAATACGCAGTATTTT	CASSFGADNTQYF
TRBD1	TRBJ2-1	-	TRBV7-2	TGTGCCAGCAGAGTAACCGGGACAGGGAATAGGAATGAGCAGTTCTTC	CASRVTGTGNRNEQFF
TRBD1	TRBJ1-1	-	TRBV19	TGTGCCAGTAGAATGGGGACAGGTGGGTGGACTGAAGCTTTCTTT	CASRMGTGGWTEAFF
TRBD1	TRBJ2-1	-	TRBV19	TGTGCCAGTAGTATTCCGGGGGACAGGGTAAAGAATGAGCAGTTCTTC	CASSIPGDRVKNEQFF
-	TRBJ2-1	-	TRBV7-2	TGTGCCAGCAGCTCCCTTATTGAGCAGTTCTTC	CASSSLIEQFF
-	TRBJ1-5	-	TRBV2	TGTGCCAGCAACAAGTATAGCAATCAGCCCCAGCATTTT	CASNKYSNQPQHF
-	TRBJ2-6	-	TRBV15	TGTGCCACCAGCAGGGAGATAACTGGGGCCAACGTCCTGACTTTC	CATSREITGANVLTF
TRBD1	TRBJ1-1	once	TRBV6-5	TGTGCCAGCAGAAGGGGGCAGTACACTGAAGCTTTCTTT	CASRRGQYTEAFF
-	TRBJ2-5	-	TRBV19	TGTGCCAGTAGTATACATAAAGGGGCGTCGGAATCATCAAAAGAGACCCAGTACTTC	CASSIHKGASESSKETQYF
-	TRBJ2-1	-	TRBV5-8	TGTGCCAGCAGCTTGATAGGGCTAGCTCTCTACAATGAGCAGTTCTTC	CASSLIGLALYNEQFF
TRBD1	TRBJ1-5	-	TRBV6-5	TGTGCCAGCAGAAGACAGGGGGTGGATCAGCCCCAGCATTTT	CASRRQGVDQPQHF
-	TRBJ2-1	-	TRBV6-2/TRBV6-3	TGTGCCAGCAGTTACTCAGGGCCCCCAGGGAATGAGCAGTTCTTC	CASSYSGPPGNEQFF